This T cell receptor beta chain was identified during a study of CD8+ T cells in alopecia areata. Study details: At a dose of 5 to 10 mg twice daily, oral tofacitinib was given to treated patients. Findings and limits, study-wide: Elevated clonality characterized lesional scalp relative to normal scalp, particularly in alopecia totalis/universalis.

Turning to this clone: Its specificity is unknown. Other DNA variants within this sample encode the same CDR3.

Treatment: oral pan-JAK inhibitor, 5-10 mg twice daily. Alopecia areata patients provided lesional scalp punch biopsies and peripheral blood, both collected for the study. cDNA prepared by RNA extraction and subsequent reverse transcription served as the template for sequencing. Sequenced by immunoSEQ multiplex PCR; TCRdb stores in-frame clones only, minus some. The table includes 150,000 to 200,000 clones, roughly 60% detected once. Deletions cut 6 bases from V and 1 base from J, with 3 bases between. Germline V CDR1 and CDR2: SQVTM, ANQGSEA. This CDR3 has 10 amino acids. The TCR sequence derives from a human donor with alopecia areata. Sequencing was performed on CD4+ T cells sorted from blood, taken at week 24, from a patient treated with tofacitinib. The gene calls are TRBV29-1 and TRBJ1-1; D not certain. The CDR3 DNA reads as TGCAGCGTCCAGAACACTGAAGCTTTCTTT. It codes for CSVQNTEAFF.